The 28 T cell receptor beta chains below all came from one sample that was sequenced in a study of blood T cell repertoires in COVID-19. Using immunoSEQ multiplex PCR, the repertoire was profiled, and TCRdb retains in-frame clones only, with some absent. The profile covers 200,000 to 250,000 clones, with roughly 90% appearing a single time and approximately 2% taken by the ten largest. The sequencing input was peripheral blood. All receptors come from a woman aged 40 to 49 who had recovered from COVID-19.

Turning to this clone: A read error may produce the germline difference seen at one junction end. The rearrangement joins TRBV14 to TRBJ2-4, with a weak D call TRBD2 (6 bases). This CDR3 is 12 amino acids long. Germline CDR1 reads SGHDN; CDR2 reads FVKESK. The CDR3 bases are TGTGCCAGCAGCCATGGGCTAGCGCTTTTGCACTTC. Encoded protein: CASSHGLALLHF.

This clone was observed a single time. CDR3 protein: CASSLSRTSGSGGRDTQYF. CDR3 sequence (DNA): TGTGCCAGCAGTTTATCTCGGACTAGCGGGAGTGGGGGGCGAGATACGCAGTATTTT. The chain is built from TRBV27 and TRBJ2-3, with 13 bases fitting TRBD2. V trimming: 0 bases; J trimming: 5 bases; junction bases outside the gene matches: 11. This CDR3 region has 19 residues. Germline V CDR1 and CDR2: MNHEY, SMNVEV (reference sequence).

This sequence joins TRBV4-1 and TRBJ1-5; D call uncertain. Germline values: CDR1 MGHRA, CDR2 YSYEKL. This CDR3 is built from 15 residues. Trimming removed 0 bases from V and 6 bases from J, with 12 bases in between. CDR3 loop: CASSQESSGGQPQHF. DNA of the CDR3: TGCGCCAGCAGCCAAGAGTCATCCGGAGGTCAGCCCCAGCATTTT.

Written as DNA, the CDR3 is TGTGCCAGCAGCCAGTCCCCAGGTAGCTCCTACGAGCAGTACTTC. Amino acids: CASSQSPGSSYEQYF. V is TRBV3-1 (or the pseudogene TRBV3-2) and J is TRBJ2-7; D is uncertain. CDR1 LGHDT and CDR2 YNNKEL come from the germline V gene (reference sequence). Trimming pared 3 bases from V and 0 bases from J, leaving 12 bases between. The length of the CDR3 is 15 residues.

The V call is TRBV2, the J call TRBJ1-6; 11 bases agree with TRBD1. This CDR3 contains 14 residues. With 6 bases clipped from V and 7 bases from J, the junction kept 2 bases outside the gene matches. Germline V CDR1 and CDR2: SNHLY, FYNNEI. The CDR3 reads CASRRDRGNSPLHF. Here the CDR3 DNA reads TGTGCCAGCAGGAGGGACAGGGGGAATTCACCCCTCCACTTT.

The table lists this clone with a count of one. The chain couples TRBV7-2 to TRBJ2-6, with a weak D call TRBD1 (6 bases). Looked up from germline, CDR1 is SGHTA and CDR2 is FQGNSA. V lost 6 bases and J 0 bases, leaving 12 bases between the germline ends. CDR3 size: 16 residues. The CDR3 nucleotides read TGTGCCAGCAGTACCGGGACAACCTCTGGGGCCAACGTCCTGACTTTC. Encoded protein: CASSTGTTSGANVLTF.

The chain has TRBV5-1 and TRBJ2-4; 8 nucleotides line up with TRBD2. From germline, CDR1 is SGHRS and CDR2 YFSETQ. This CDR3 is 14 amino acids long. V gave up 4 bases and J gave up 8 bases; unmatched junction bases: 8. DNA for the CDR3: TGCGCCAGCAGCAGTCCGGGGGGGTCGGACATTCAGTACTTC. This sequence encodes CASSSPGGSDIQYF. The whole variable domain, remainder taken from reference TRBV5-1 and TRBJ2-4, is KAGVTQTPRYLIKTRGQQVTLSCSPISGHRSVSWYQQTPGQGLQFLFEYFSETQRNKGNFPGRFSGRQFSNSRSEMNVSTLELGDSALYLCASSSPGGSDIQYFGAGTRLSVL.

V gene TRBV10-3 combines with J gene TRBJ2-3, with 10 bases lining up with TRBD2. V was pared by 1 base and J by 4 bases, with 2 bases of the junction left unmatched. This CDR3 has 15 residues. Germline V gene data show CDR1 as ENHRY and CDR2 as SYGVKD. In DNA, the CDR3 is TGTGCCATCAGTGAGTTGCTAGCGGGGGCAGATACGCAGTATTTT. As protein: CAISELLAGADTQYF.

V is TRBV29-1 and J is TRBJ1-2; D unresolved. The CDR3 has 12 residues. The ends were cut back, 0 bases at V and 13 bases at J, with 15 bases in the middle. Germline V CDR1 and CDR2: SQVTM, ANQGSEA. CDR3 residues: CSVEETQKPATF. CDR3 DNA sequence: TGCAGCGTTGAAGAGACTCAGAAGCCGGCCACCTTC.

This rearrangement joins TRBV11-3 to TRBJ2-7; possibly TRBD1 for D (6 bases). There are 16 residues in the CDR3. The germline CDR1 and CDR2 sequences are SGHNT and YENEEA. V dropped 1 base and J dropped 0 bases, with 13 bases sitting between them. CDR3 sequence (DNA): TGTGCCAGCAGCTTAGGACCCTTACAGGGCTCCTACGAGCAGTACTTC. Translation gives CASSLGPLQGSYEQYF. Supplemented by reference TRBV11-3 and TRBJ2-7, the full variable domain reads EAGVVQSPRYKIIEKKQPVAFWCNPISGHNTLYWYLQNLGQGPELLIRYENEEAVDDSQLPKDRFSAERLKGVDSTLKIQPAELGDSAVYLCASSLGPLQGSYEQYFGPGTRLTVT.

The chain employs TRBV19 and TRBJ1-6; possible D gene TRBD1, 5 bases. The germline V gene encodes CDR1 LNHDA and CDR2 SQIVND (reference sequence). Trimming took 4 bases from V and 5 from J, leaving 21 bases between them. This CDR3 has 18 amino acids. The CDR3: CASSTRIPSTADNSPLHF. For the CDR3, the DNA is TGTGCCAGTAGTACCCGCATCCCATCGACAGCCGATAATTCACCCCTCCACTTT.

The sample holds a few counts of this clone. This sequence joins TRBV4-3 and TRBJ2-2; D not resolved. There are 15 residues in the CDR3. V was cut by 2 bases and J by 3 bases, with 10 bases left in between. Per germline, CDR1 LGHNA and CDR2 YSLEER. CDR3 residues: CASSQQPRDTGELFF. CDR3 coding DNA: TGCGCCAGCAGCCAACAGCCCCGGGACACCGGGGAGCTGTTTTTT.

The chain links TRBV3-1 (or the pseudogene TRBV3-2) to TRBJ1-2; 9 bases are a match to TRBD1. The CDR3 has 15 amino acids. Germline V gene data show CDR1 as LGHDT and CDR2 as YNNKEL (reference sequence). V dropped 6 bases and J dropped 7; count of bases not matched to a gene: 12. The DNA for the CDR3 is TGTGCCAGCAGACATACGGGACAGGGCTCGGGTGGCTACACCTTC. This codes for CASRHTGQGSGGYTF.

This sequence joins TRBV4-2 and TRBJ2-1, with 13 bases fitting TRBD2. CDR3 length equals 18 residues. V lost 0 bases and J lost 7; bases outside the gene matches: 9. The V gene's germline CDR1 is LGHNA and CDR2 YNFKEQ. The CDR3 nucleotides are TGTGCCAGCAGCCAAGATGTCCTTGGGACTAGCGGGGTAAATGAGCAGTTCTTC. This encodes CASSQDVLGTSGVNEQFF.

The V and J genes are TRBV9 and TRBJ1-2, with TRBD1 as a possible D gene (5 bases). Germline values: CDR1 SGDLS, CDR2 YYNGEE. The CDR3 extends over 14 amino acids. Trimming pared 4 bases from V and 5 bases from J, leaving 15 bases between. In DNA form, the CDR3 reads TGTGCCAGCAGCCCGAGAGCGGGGGGTTATGGCTACACCTTC. This translates into CASSPRAGGYGYTF.

The rearrangement joins TRBV6-2 or TRBV6-3 to TRBJ1-1, with D perhaps TRBD1 (6 bases). Germline assignment: CDR1 MNHEY and CDR2 SVGEGT. The CDR3 length is 13 residues. V lost 5 bases and J 4 bases, leaving 11 bases between the germline ends. The CDR3, as DNA: TGTGCCAGCAGTCCGGACAGTATCACTGAAGCTTTCTTT. Amino acid sequence: CASSPDSITEAFF.

The count of this clone is one. A much larger clone lies a single base off, so this may be a read error. Different DNA sequences within this sample yield the same CDR3. The chain links TRBV6-1 to TRBJ2-5; 11 bases are shared with TRBD2. V was clipped by 2 bases and J by 2 bases; unmatched bases: 1. This CDR3 has 15 residues. The germline CDR1 and CDR2 sequences are MNHNS and SASEGT. CDR3 protein: CASSELAGGQETQYF. The CDR3 DNA follows: TGTGCCAGCAGTGAACTAGCGGGGGGACAAGAGACCCAGTACTTC.

The chain links TRBV5-1 to TRBJ2-2, with D unresolved. Trimming removed 0 bases from V and 6 bases from J, with 9 bases in between. Germline V CDR1 and CDR2: SGHRS, YFSETQ. This CDR3 has 14 amino acids. Written as DNA, the CDR3 is TGCGCCAGCAGCTTGGCCAATCAGGCCGGGGAGCTGTTTTTT. Translating it yields CASSLANQAGELFF.

The chain carries TRBV11-3 and TRBJ1-1; 7 nucleotides align to TRBD1. The V and J ends lost 5 bases and 2 bases, in that order; junction bases with no gene match: 14. This CDR3 has 17 residues. CDR1 and CDR2 (germline): SGHNT, YENEEA. This chain's CDR3 is CASSLPGGRDINTEAFF. DNA of the CDR3: TGTGCCAGCAGCCTCCCAGGGGGGCGGGACATTAACACTGAAGCTTTCTTT.

The chain links TRBV7-8 to TRBJ1-5, with TRBD1 matching over 7 bases. CDR1 and CDR2 from the germline V gene are SGHVS and FQNEAQ. CDR3 length: 13 residues. The V segment lost 5 bases and the J segment 5 bases; nucleotides outside the gene matches: 3. The CDR3, as DNA: TGTGCCAGCAGCAGGGGGCTTGATCAGCCCCAGCATTTT. It encodes CASSRGLDQPQHF.

This sequence joins TRBV5-6 and TRBJ2-7; 7 positions match TRBD1. The J segment lost 3 bases and the V segment lost 0 bases, leaving 6 bases of the junction unmatched. This CDR3 has 15 amino acids. From germline, CDR1 is SGHDT and CDR2 YYEEEE. This CDR3 is CASSLEGAGDYEQYF. In DNA, the CDR3 is TGTGCCAGCAGCTTGGAGGGGGCCGGGGACTACGAGCAGTACTTC. The whole variable domain, filled in from reference TRBV5-6 and TRBJ2-7, reads DAGVTQSPTHLIKTRGQQVTLRCSPKSGHDTVSWYQQALGQGPQFIFQYYEEEERQRGNFPDRFSGHQFPNYSSELNVNALLLGDSALYLCASSLEGAGDYEQYFGPGTRLTVT.

This rearrangement joins TRBV4-1 to TRBJ2-1; 10 bases are shared with TRBD2. Germline loops: CDR1 MGHRA, CDR2 YSYEKL. V gave up 0 bases and J gave up 5 bases; unmatched junction bases: 7. The CDR3 spans 17 residues. CDR3 nucleotide sequence: TGCGCCAGCAGCCAAGATTGGGCTAGCGGGAGAGACAATGAGCAGTTCTTC. Amino acid sequence: CASSQDWASGRDNEQFF.

The chain recombines TRBV6-6 with TRBJ1-1, with TRBD1 matching over 8 bases. The CDR3 loop spans 17 amino acids. V gave up 5 bases and J gave up 6 bases; unmatched junction bases: 17. The V gene's germline CDR1 is MNHNY and CDR2 SVGAGI (reference sequence). DNA for the CDR3: TGTGCCAGCAGTCGTTACAGGGGGGGCCTAGGTAGTGCTGAAGCTTTCTTT. This translates into CASSRYRGGLGSAEAFF.

V and J are TRBV6-6 and TRBJ1-2, with TRBD1 identical over 9 bases. V trimming: 4 bases; J trimming: 6 bases; junction bases outside the gene matches: 12. The CDR3 has 16 amino acids. Germline loops: CDR1 MNHNY, CDR2 SVGAGI (reference sequence). The CDR3 sequence: CASSLIAFGTGNGYTF. The CDR3 coding sequence is TGTGCCAGCAGTTTAATAGCATTTGGGACAGGGAATGGCTACACCTTC.

V is TRBV11-3 and J is TRBJ2-3, with 11 positions matching TRBD2. The CDR3 has 17 amino acids. The ends lost 5 bases at V and 3 bases at J; junction bases unmatched: 10. In germline, CDR1 is SGHNT, CDR2 YENEEA. The CDR3 sequence is CASSQAPGLAVTDTQYF. The CDR3 nucleotides read TGTGCCAGCAGCCAAGCACCGGGACTAGCGGTAACAGATACGCAGTATTTT. The full variable domain, its missing parts supplied by reference TRBV11-3 and TRBJ2-3, is EAGVVQSPRYKIIEKKQPVAFWCNPISGHNTLYWYLQNLGQGPELLIRYENEEAVDDSQLPKDRFSAERLKGVDSTLKIQPAELGDSAVYLCASSQAPGLAVTDTQYFGPGTRLTVL.

V gene TRBV4-1 combines with J gene TRBJ1-2; no firm D call. This CDR3 region has 14 residues. V was shortened by 0 bases and J by 4 bases, with 9 bases between the two germline ends. In germline, CDR1 is MGHRA, CDR2 YSYEKL. The CDR3 protein is CASSQEWGGYGYTF. In DNA form, the CDR3 reads TGCGCCAGCAGCCAAGAGTGGGGAGGCTATGGCTACACCTTC.

The chain couples TRBV19 to TRBJ2-6; 8 bases align to TRBD1. The CDR3 runs to 18 residues. CDR1 and CDR2 (germline): LNHDA, SQIVND (reference sequence). The V segment lost 5 bases and the J segment 2 bases; nucleotides outside the gene matches: 11. The CDR3 region is CASSGKRTGTPGANVLTF. CDR3 bases: TGTGCCAGTAGTGGGAAAAGGACAGGGACCCCTGGGGCCAACGTCCTGACTTTC.

A single count supports this clone. The rearrangement joins TRBV6-5 to TRBJ2-3; 10 bases map to TRBD2. This CDR3 spans 14 amino acids. Germline assignment: CDR1 MNHEY and CDR2 SVGAGI. The J segment lost 1 base and the V segment lost 6 bases, leaving 1 base of the junction unmatched. The CDR3 nucleotides are TGTGCCAGCAGCGGGACTAGCGGCACAGATACGCAGTATTTT. Protein product: CASSGTSGTDTQYF.